This is a list of T cell receptor beta chains from one sample in a study of blood T cell repertoires in COVID-19. The repertoire was sequenced with immunoSEQ multiplex PCR; TCRdb's copy has only in-frame clones and lacks some. Seen here are roughly 150,000 clones, over 80% observed once, and the top ten hold more than 5%. Sequenced input: PBMCs or T cells enriched from blood (not recorded which). The receptors derive from a woman aged 40 to 50 who had recovered from COVID-19. The CDR3 runs from the conserved cysteine through the conserved F or W. Fields, in order: D gene, J gene, V gene, clone size, CDR3 protein, CDR3 DNA. The D gene is left open where the match is weak. Size is omitted from some rows. Given values are once, few, many or a class for expanded clones.

D: -; J: TRBJ1-5; V: TRBV7-9; size: -; CDR3: CASTRGEGNNQPQHF; DNA: TGTGCCAGCACTCGGGGTGAAGGAAACAATCAGCCCCAGCATTTT
D: TRBD2; J: TRBJ2-7; V: TRBV9; size: -; CDR3: CASSPGLAPYEQYF; DNA: TGTGCCAGCAGCCCGGGACTAGCCCCCTACGAGCAGTACTTC
D: TRBD1; J: TRBJ1-6; V: TRBV9; size: -; CDR3: CASSVDLSDRGNSPLHF; DNA: TGTGCCAGCAGCGTAGATCTGTCGGACAGGGGTAATTCACCCCTCCACTTT
D: -; J: TRBJ2-7; V: TRBV19; size: -; CDR3: CASSLQGGFGEQYF; DNA: TGTGCCAGTAGCCTACAGGGTGGGTTTGGCGAGCAGTACTTC
D: -; J: TRBJ2-5; V: TRBV4-2; size: once; CDR3: CASSQDRSRETQYF; DNA: TGTGCCAGCAGCCAAGATCGGAGTCGGGAGACCCAGTACTTC
D: TRBD1; J: TRBJ2-1; V: TRBV7-9; size: -; CDR3: CASSPGQPSNEQFF; DNA: TGTGCCAGCAGCCCGGGACAGCCCTCCAATGAGCAGTTCTTC
D: -; J: TRBJ1-6; V: TRBV2; size: -; CDR3: CASSEERGIESPLHF; DNA: TGTGCCAGCAGTGAAGAAAGAGGGATAGAATCACCCCTCCACTTT
D: -; J: TRBJ1-3; V: TRBV30; size: -; CDR3: CAWSETRTVGNTIYF; DNA: TGTGCCTGGAGCGAAACCAGGACAGTTGGAAACACCATATATTTT
D: -; J: TRBJ1-6; V: TRBV30; size: once; CDR3: CAWSRQFNSPLHF; DNA: TGTGCCTGGAGTCGCCAGTTTAATTCACCCCTCCACTTT
D: -; J: TRBJ1-6; V: TRBV3-1/TRBV3-2; size: -; CDR3: CASMPAGVNSPLHF; DNA: TGTGCCAGCATGCCGGCAGGGGTGAATTCACCCCTCCACTTT
D: -; J: TRBJ1-2; V: TRBV29-1; size: -; CDR3: CSVGPTTESFDYGYTF; DNA: TGCAGCGTTGGCCCGACGACAGAGTCCTTCGACTATGGCTACACCTTC
D: TRBD2; J: TRBJ2-7; V: TRBV19; size: -; CDR3: CASSISGTSGTSASYEQYF; DNA: TGTGCCAGTAGTATTAGTGGGACTAGCGGGACCTCCGCGTCCTACGAGCAGTACTTC
D: -; J: TRBJ2-7; V: TRBV7-8; size: -; CDR3: CASSLVGTSGYEQYF; DNA: TGTGCCAGCAGCTTAGTGGGGACTTCTGGCTACGAGCAGTACTTC
D: TRBD2; J: TRBJ2-3; V: TRBV3-1/TRBV3-2; size: -; CDR3: CASSQGLAGGYTQYF; DNA: TGTGCCAGCAGCCAAGGCCTAGCGGGGGGTTATACGCAGTATTTT
D: TRBD1; J: TRBJ2-5; V: TRBV5-4; size: -; CDR3: CASSSWTKGAGQETQYF; DNA: TGTGCCAGCAGCTCTTGGACCAAGGGGGCAGGCCAAGAGACCCAGTACTTC
D: TRBD1; J: TRBJ2-3; V: TRBV7-9; size: -; CDR3: CASSLASGTGEPDTQYF; DNA: TGTGCCAGCAGCTTAGCCTCAGGGACAGGGGAGCCAGATACGCAGTATTTT
D: TRBD2; J: TRBJ2-3; V: TRBV3-1/TRBV3-2; size: -; CDR3: CASSQESPSGGMVTQYF; DNA: TGTGCCAGCAGCCAAGAAAGCCCTAGCGGGGGGATGGTTACGCAGTATTTT
D: TRBD1; J: TRBJ2-7; V: TRBV9; size: -; CDR3: CASSVGLRPGQGAYEQYF; DNA: TGTGCCAGCAGCGTCGGACTTAGACCGGGACAGGGGGCCTACGAGCAGTACTTC
D: TRBD2; J: TRBJ2-2; V: TRBV6-2/TRBV6-3; size: -; CDR3: CASSFRTSGGPNTGELFF; DNA: TGTGCCAGCAGTTTTCGGACTAGCGGGGGCCCGAACACCGGGGAGCTGTTTTTT
D: -; J: TRBJ2-7; V: TRBV7-9; size: -; CDR3: CASSFMQGPSYEQYF; DNA: TGTGCCAGCAGCTTTATGCAGGGGCCCTCCTACGAGCAGTACTTC
D: -; J: TRBJ1-6; V: TRBV2; size: -; CDR3: CASREDRTYNSPLHF; DNA: TGTGCCAGCAGAGAGGACAGAACATATAATTCACCCCTCCACTTT
D: -; J: TRBJ2-3; V: TRBV5-6; size: -; CDR3: CASSPTYGGATDTQYF; DNA: TGTGCCAGCAGCCCGACATACGGCGGGGCCACAGATACGCAGTATTTT
D: TRBD1; J: TRBJ1-1; V: TRBV19; size: -; CDR3: CASSTLTGGTEAFF; DNA: TGTGCCAGTAGTACGTTGACAGGGGGCACTGAAGCTTTCTTT
D: TRBD2; J: TRBJ2-2; V: TRBV5-1; size: -; CDR3: CASSLGLAGDTGELFF; DNA: TGCGCCAGCAGCCTAGGACTAGCGGGGGACACCGGGGAGCTGTTTTTT
D: -; J: TRBJ2-7; V: TRBV10-3; size: -; CDR3: CAISEWANEQYF; DNA: TGTGCCATCAGTGAGTGGGCCAACGAGCAGTACTTC
D: -; J: TRBJ1-5; V: TRBV4-1; size: -; CDR3: CASSQEQGGNQPQHF; DNA: TGCGCCAGCAGCCAAGAACAGGGCGGCAATCAGCCCCAGCATTTT
D: TRBD2; J: TRBJ2-1; V: TRBV19; size: -; CDR3: CASSRLAGSSYNEQFF; DNA: TGTGCCAGTAGTAGACTAGCGGGAAGCTCCTACAATGAGCAGTTCTTC
D: -; J: TRBJ1-4; V: TRBV5-5; size: -; CDR3: CASSLAPRLDEKLFF; DNA: TGTGCCAGCAGCTTGGCTCCTAGGTTAGATGAAAAACTGTTTTTT
D: TRBD2; J: TRBJ2-7; V: TRBV6-1; size: -; CDR3: CASSDSSGSAGGSYEQYF; DNA: TGTGCCAGCAGTGATTCTAGCGGGAGCGCTGGAGGCTCCTACGAGCAGTACTTC
D: -; J: TRBJ2-7; V: TRBV30; size: -; CDR3: CAWKDSRSSYEQYF; DNA: TGTGCCTGGAAGGACAGCAGGAGCTCCTACGAGCAGTACTTC
D: -; J: TRBJ1-1; V: TRBV11-1; size: -; CDR3: CASSYGGYTEAFF; DNA: TGTGCCAGCAGCTACGGGGGTTACACTGAAGCTTTCTTT
D: TRBD1; J: TRBJ1-2; V: TRBV6-5; size: -; CDR3: CASSYSGDSSGYTF; DNA: TGTGCCAGCAGTTACTCAGGGGACAGTAGTGGCTACACCTTC
D: TRBD2; J: TRBJ2-2; V: TRBV9; size: -; CDR3: CASSVVAGGANTGELFF; DNA: TGTGCCAGCAGCGTAGTGGCGGGGGGCGCGAACACCGGGGAGCTGTTTTTT
D: -; J: TRBJ1-1; V: TRBV12-3/TRBV12-4; size: -; CDR3: CASRPQVWGEAFF; DNA: TGTGCCAGCAGACCACAGGTCTGGGGTGAAGCTTTCTTT
D: TRBD2; J: TRBJ2-1; V: TRBV18; size: -; CDR3: CASSAGLAGNTYNEQFF; DNA: TGTGCCAGCTCAGCGGGACTAGCGGGAAATACTTACAATGAGCAGTTCTTC
D: TRBD1; J: TRBJ1-2; V: TRBV5-1; size: once; CDR3: CASSLETGVTRGYTF; DNA: TGCGCCAGCAGCTTGGAGACAGGGGTTACTCGGGGCTACACCTTC
D: TRBD1; J: TRBJ1-5; V: TRBV7-8; size: -; CDR3: CASSPDRASNQPQHF; DNA: TGTGCCAGCAGCCCCGACAGGGCTAGCAATCAGCCCCAGCATTTT
D: -; J: TRBJ1-1; V: TRBV5-1; size: once; CDR3: CASSPRVGMNTEAFF; DNA: TGCGCCAGCAGCCCCAGGGTGGGCATGAACACTGAAGCTTTCTTT
D: TRBD1; J: TRBJ1-1; V: TRBV3-1/TRBV3-2; size: -; CDR3: CASSQNVGTADEAFF; DNA: TGTGCCAGCAGCCAAAACGTCGGGACAGCGGATGAAGCTTTCTTT
D: TRBD2; J: TRBJ2-7; V: TRBV9; size: -; CDR3: CASSALVAGEQYF; DNA: TGTGCCAGCAGCGCCCTGGTAGCGGGCGAGCAGTACTTC
D: -; J: TRBJ2-5; V: TRBV10-3; size: -; CDR3: CAISETRGETQYF; DNA: TGTGCCATCAGTGAAACCCGGGGAGAGACCCAGTACTTC
D: TRBD2; J: TRBJ2-1; V: TRBV6-5; size: -; CDR3: CASSREGVNEQFF; DNA: TGTGCCAGCAGTAGGGAGGGAGTCAATGAGCAGTTCTTC
D: TRBD1; J: TRBJ2-6; V: TRBV9; size: -; CDR3: CASSDRGVAGANVLTF; DNA: TGTGCCAGCAGCGACAGGGGGGTTGCTGGGGCCAACGTCCTGACTTTC
D: -; J: TRBJ1-2; V: TRBV27; size: -; CDR3: CASRQGRSYNYGYTF; DNA: TGTGCCAGCAGGCAGGGAAGATCGTACAACTATGGCTACACCTTC
D: TRBD2; J: TRBJ2-3; V: TRBV4-2; size: -; CDR3: CASGSVAGGPRDTQYF; DNA: TGTGCCAGCGGGAGTGTAGCGGGAGGCCCCAGAGATACGCAGTATTTT
D: TRBD1; J: TRBJ2-5; V: TRBV18; size: once; CDR3: CASSPRTGDEEETQYF; DNA: TGTGCCAGCTCACCAAGGACAGGGGATGAAGAAGAGACCCAGTACTTC
D: TRBD2; J: TRBJ2-7; V: TRBV9; size: -; CDR3: CASSVASGSYEQYF; DNA: TGTGCCAGCAGCGTGGCTAGCGGTTCCTACGAGCAGTACTTC
D: -; J: TRBJ2-3; V: TRBV4-1; size: -; CDR3: CASSPGQPSTDTQYF; DNA: TGCGCCAGCAGCCCTGGACAGCCTAGCACAGATACGCAGTATTTT
D: -; J: TRBJ1-5; V: TRBV19; size: -; CDR3: CASSYGGMNSNQPQHF; DNA: TGTGCCAGTAGTTACGGGGGTATGAATAGCAATCAGCCCCAGCATTTT
D: TRBD1; J: TRBJ2-2; V: TRBV11-2; size: once; CDR3: CASSLSTGWNTGELFF; DNA: TGTGCCAGCAGTCTATCGACAGGGTGGAACACCGGGGAGCTGTTTTTT
D: -; J: TRBJ1-5; V: TRBV5-4; size: -; CDR3: CASSIDLSSNQPQHF; DNA: TGTGCCAGCAGCATCGACTTAAGTAGCAATCAGCCCCAGCATTTT
D: -; J: TRBJ2-1; V: TRBV19; size: -; CDR3: CASTGAHYNEQFF; DNA: TGTGCCTCTACTGGGGCACACTACAATGAGCAGTTCTTC
D: -; J: TRBJ2-2; V: TRBV27; size: -; CDR3: CASSRLPLGNSNTGELFF; DNA: TGTGCCAGCAGTCGACTCCCTTTAGGCAACTCGAACACCGGGGAGCTGTTTTTT
D: TRBD1; J: TRBJ1-2; V: TRBV19; size: -; CDR3: CASSPRTGANYGYTF; DNA: TGTGCCAGTAGTCCCCGGACAGGGGCTAACTATGGCTACACCTTC
D: -; J: TRBJ1-5; V: TRBV2; size: many; CDR3: CASRQDQGQPQHF; DNA: TGTGCCAGCCGACAGGATCAAGGTCAGCCCCAGCATTTT
D: TRBD2; J: TRBJ2-3; V: TRBV10-3; size: -; CDR3: CAIRGGDGDTQYF; DNA: TGTGCCATCCGGGGAGGGGATGGAGATACGCAGTATTTT
D: TRBD2; J: TRBJ2-1; V: TRBV6-6; size: -; CDR3: CASSYTGGSYNEQFF; DNA: TGTGCCAGCAGTTACACGGGAGGGTCCTACAATGAGCAGTTCTTC
D: -; J: TRBJ1-5; V: TRBV4-2; size: -; CDR3: CASSQDGRDQPQHF; DNA: TGTGCCAGCAGCCAAGATGGGAGGGATCAGCCCCAGCATTTT
D: -; J: TRBJ2-7; V: TRBV9; size: -; CDR3: CASSVGGREEQYF; DNA: TGTGCCAGCAGCGTAGGTGGTCGCGAAGAGCAGTACTTC
D: -; J: TRBJ1-1; V: TRBV5-1; size: once; CDR3: CASSLAGQNTEAFF; DNA: TGCGCCAGCAGCTTGGCGGGACAGAACACTGAAGCTTTCTTT